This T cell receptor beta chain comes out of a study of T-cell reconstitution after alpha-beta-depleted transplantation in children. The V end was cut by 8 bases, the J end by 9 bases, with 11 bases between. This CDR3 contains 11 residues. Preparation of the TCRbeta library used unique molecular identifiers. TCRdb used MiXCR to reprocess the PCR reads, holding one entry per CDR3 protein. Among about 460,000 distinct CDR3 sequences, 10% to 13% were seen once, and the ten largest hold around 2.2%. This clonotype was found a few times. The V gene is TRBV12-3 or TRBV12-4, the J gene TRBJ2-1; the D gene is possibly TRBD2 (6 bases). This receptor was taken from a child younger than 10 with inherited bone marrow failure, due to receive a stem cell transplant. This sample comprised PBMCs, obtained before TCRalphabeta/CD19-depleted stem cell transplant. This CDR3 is CASLPGVEQFF. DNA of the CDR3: TGTGCCAGCCTCCCGGGGGTTGAGCAGTTCTTC.